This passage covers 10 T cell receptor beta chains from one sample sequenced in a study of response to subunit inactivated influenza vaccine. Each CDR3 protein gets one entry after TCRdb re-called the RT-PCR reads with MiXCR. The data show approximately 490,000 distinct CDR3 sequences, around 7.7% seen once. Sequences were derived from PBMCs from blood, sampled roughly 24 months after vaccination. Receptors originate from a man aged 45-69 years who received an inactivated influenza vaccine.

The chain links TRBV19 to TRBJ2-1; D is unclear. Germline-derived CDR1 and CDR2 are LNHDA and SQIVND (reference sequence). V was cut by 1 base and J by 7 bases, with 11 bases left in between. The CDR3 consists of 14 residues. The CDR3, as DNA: TGTGCCAGTAGTATAGGTTTTGGGTGGAATGAGCAGTTCTTC. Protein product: CASSIGFGWNEQFF. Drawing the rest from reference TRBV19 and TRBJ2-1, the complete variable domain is DGGITQSPKYLFRKEGQNVTLSCEQNLNHDAMYWYRQDPGQGLRLIYYSQIVNDFQKGDIAEGYSVSREKKESFPLTVTSAQKNPTAFYLCASSIGFGWNEQFFGPGTRLTVL.

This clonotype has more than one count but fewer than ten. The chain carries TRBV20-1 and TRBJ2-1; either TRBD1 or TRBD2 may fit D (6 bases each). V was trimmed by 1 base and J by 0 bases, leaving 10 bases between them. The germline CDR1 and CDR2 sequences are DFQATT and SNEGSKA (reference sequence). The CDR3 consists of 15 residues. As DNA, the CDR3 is TGCAGTGCTAGAGTCAGGGGAGGCTCCTACAATGAGCAGTTCTTC. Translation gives CSARVRGGSYNEQFF.

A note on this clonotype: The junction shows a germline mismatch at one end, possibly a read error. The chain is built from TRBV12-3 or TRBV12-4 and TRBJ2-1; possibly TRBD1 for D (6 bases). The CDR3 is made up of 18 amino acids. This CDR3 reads CARSLGAWTDLTYNEQFF. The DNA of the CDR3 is TGTGCCCGCAGTTTAGGGGCCTGGACAGATTTAACTTACAATGAGCAGTTCTTC.

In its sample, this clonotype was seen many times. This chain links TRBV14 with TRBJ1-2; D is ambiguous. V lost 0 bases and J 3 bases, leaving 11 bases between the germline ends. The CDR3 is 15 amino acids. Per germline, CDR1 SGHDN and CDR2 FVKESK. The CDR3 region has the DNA TGTGCCAGCAGCCAAGACGAACAGCGACACTATGGCTACACCTTC. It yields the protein CASSQDEQRHYGYTF. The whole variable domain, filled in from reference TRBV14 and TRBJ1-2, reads EAGVTQFPSHSVIEKGQTVTLRCDPISGHDNLYWYRRVMGKEIKFLLHFVKESKQDESGMPNNRFLAERTGGTYSTLKVQPAELEDSGVYFCASSQDEQRHYGYTFGSGTRLTVV.

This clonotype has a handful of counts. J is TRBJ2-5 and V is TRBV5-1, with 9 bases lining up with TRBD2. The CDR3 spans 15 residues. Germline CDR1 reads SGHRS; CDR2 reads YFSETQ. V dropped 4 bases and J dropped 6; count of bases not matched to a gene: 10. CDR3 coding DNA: TGCGCCAGCAGCGTGGGACTAGCTGACCTCAAGACCCAGTACTTC. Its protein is CASSVGLADLKTQYF.

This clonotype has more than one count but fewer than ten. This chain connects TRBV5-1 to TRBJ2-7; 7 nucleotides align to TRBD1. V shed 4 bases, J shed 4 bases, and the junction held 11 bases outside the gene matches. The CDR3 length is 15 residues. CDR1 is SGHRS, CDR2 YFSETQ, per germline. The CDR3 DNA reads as TGCGCCAGCAGCCAAACCGGACAGGCATTTTACGAGCAGTACTTC. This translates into CASSQTGQAFYEQYF.

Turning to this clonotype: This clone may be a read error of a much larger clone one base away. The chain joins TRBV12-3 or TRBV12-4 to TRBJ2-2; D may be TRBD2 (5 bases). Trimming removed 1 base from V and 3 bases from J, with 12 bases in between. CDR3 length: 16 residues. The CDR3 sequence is CASSLGGSRYTGELFF. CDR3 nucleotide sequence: TGTGCCAGCAGTTTAGGAGGGAGCAGGTACACCGGGGAGCTGTTTTTT.

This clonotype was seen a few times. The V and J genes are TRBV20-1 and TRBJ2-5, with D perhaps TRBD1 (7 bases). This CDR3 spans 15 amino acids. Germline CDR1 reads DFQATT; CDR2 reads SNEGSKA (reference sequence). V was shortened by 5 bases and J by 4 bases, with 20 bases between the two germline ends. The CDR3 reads CSAHFSAGGGETQYF. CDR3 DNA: TGCAGTGCTCACTTCTCGGCAGGGGGAGGAGAGACCCAGTACTTC.

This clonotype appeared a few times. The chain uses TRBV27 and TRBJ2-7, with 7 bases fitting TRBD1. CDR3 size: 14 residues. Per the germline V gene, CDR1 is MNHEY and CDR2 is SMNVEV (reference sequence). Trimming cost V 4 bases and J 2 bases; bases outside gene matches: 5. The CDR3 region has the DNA TGTGCCAGCAGTTGGACAGGCTTCCCCTACGAGCAGTACTTC. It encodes CASSWTGFPYEQYF.

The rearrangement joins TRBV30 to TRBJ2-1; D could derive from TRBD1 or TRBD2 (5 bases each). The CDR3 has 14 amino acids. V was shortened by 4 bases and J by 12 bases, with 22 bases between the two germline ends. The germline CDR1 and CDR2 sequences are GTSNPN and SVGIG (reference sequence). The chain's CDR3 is CAWTWLSGRASQFF. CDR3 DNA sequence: TGTGCCTGGACATGGTTGTCAGGGCGGGCTTCGCAGTTCTTC. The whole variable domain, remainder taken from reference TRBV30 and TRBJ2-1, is SQTIHQWPATLVQPVGSPLSLECTVEGTSNPNLYWYRQAAGRGLQLLFYSVGIGQISSEVPQNLSASRPQDRQFILSSKKLLLSDSGFYLCAWTWLSGRASQFFGPGTRLTVL.